This is a list of T cell receptor beta chains from one sample in a study of T cells in Graves' hyperthyroidism and ophthalmopathy. TCRdb re-called the multiplex PCR reads with MiXCR, one entry per CDR3 protein. The data contain 300,000 or so distinct CDR3 sequences, about 15% of them seen just once; the ten biggest clones take up approximately 33%. Specimen: blood. These receptors originate from a man aged 30 to 45 with Graves' hyperthyroidism. Both conserved end residues are part of each CDR3. A D gene is named only where the DNA matches it firmly. Expanded clones are given a class, and other clones once, few, many or no size at all.

j_call: TRBJ2-7
d_call: TRBD2
clone_size: many
v_call: TRBV5-1
cdr3_nt: TGCGCCAGCAGCTTGAACCTAGCGGGAGTGTTCGACGAGCAGTACTTC
cdr3_aa: CASSLNLAGVFDEQYF

j_call: TRBJ2-1
d_call: TRBD2
clone_size: -
v_call: TRBV20-1
cdr3_nt: TGCAGTGCGGGGGTACTAGCGGGAGGCATCAATGAGCAGTTCTTC
cdr3_aa: CSAGVLAGGINEQFF

j_call: TRBJ2-2
d_call: -
clone_size: -
v_call: TRBV19
cdr3_nt: TGTGCCAGTAGACTACTTGCGAACACCGGGGAGCTGTTTTTT
cdr3_aa: CASRLLANTGELFF

j_call: TRBJ2-6
d_call: -
clone_size: few
v_call: TRBV24-1
cdr3_nt: TGTGCCACCAGTGACCGTAGGGGTGGGGCCAACGTCCTGACTTTC
cdr3_aa: CATSDRRGGANVLTF

j_call: TRBJ1-5
d_call: -
clone_size: many
v_call: TRBV27
cdr3_nt: TGTGCCAGCAGTTTCGGGACGTCAAATCAGCCCCAGCATTTT
cdr3_aa: CASSFGTSNQPQHF

j_call: TRBJ2-1
d_call: TRBD2
clone_size: many
v_call: TRBV10-3
cdr3_nt: TGTGCCATCAGAGGGACTAGCGCCTACAATGAGCAGTTCTTC
cdr3_aa: CAIRGTSAYNEQFF

j_call: TRBJ2-2
d_call: -
clone_size: -
v_call: TRBV24-1
cdr3_nt: TGTGCCACCAGGGAGAGCACCGGGGAGCTGTTTTTT
cdr3_aa: CATRESTGELFF

j_call: TRBJ2-7
d_call: -
clone_size: many
v_call: TRBV27
cdr3_nt: TGTGCCAGCAGTTTAGCCGAAAAACCCTACGAGCAGTACTTC
cdr3_aa: CASSLAEKPYEQYF

j_call: TRBJ2-6
d_call: -
clone_size: many
v_call: TRBV27
cdr3_nt: TGTGCCAGCAGCCTATCTGGGGCCAACGTCCTGACTTTC
cdr3_aa: CASSLSGANVLTF

j_call: TRBJ2-1
d_call: -
clone_size: -
v_call: TRBV5-1
cdr3_nt: TGCGCCAGCAGATTGTCCCTCGGTGAGCAGTTCTTC
cdr3_aa: CASRLSLGEQFF

j_call: TRBJ2-5
d_call: -
clone_size: -
v_call: TRBV5-1
cdr3_nt: TGCGCCAGCAGCTTGGGACCCCTGGGAGAGACCCAGTACTTC
cdr3_aa: CASSLGPLGETQYF

j_call: TRBJ1-2
d_call: -
clone_size: many
v_call: TRBV18
cdr3_nt: TGTGCCAGCTCACCACCGGGTCGCGTAGGGGGATCCAATGGCTACACCTTC
cdr3_aa: CASSPPGRVGGSNGYTF

j_call: TRBJ2-7
d_call: TRBD2
clone_size: -
v_call: TRBV28
cdr3_nt: TGTGCCAGCAGCAGGACTAGCCGCGAGCAGTACTTC
cdr3_aa: CASSRTSREQYF

j_call: TRBJ1-1
d_call: -
clone_size: few
v_call: TRBV6-6
cdr3_nt: TGTGCCAGCAGTTACTCGACGAGGAACACTGAAGCTTTCTTT
cdr3_aa: CASSYSTRNTEAFF

j_call: TRBJ2-3
d_call: -
clone_size: many
v_call: TRBV7-3
cdr3_nt: TGTGCCAGCAGCTTGATCGGCGGACGCACAGATACGCAGTATTTT
cdr3_aa: CASSLIGGRTDTQYF

j_call: TRBJ2-3
d_call: TRBD2
clone_size: -
v_call: TRBV5-6
cdr3_nt: TGTGCCAGCAGCTTGGCCGGGAGGGGTAGCACAGATACGCAGTATTTT
cdr3_aa: CASSLAGRGSTDTQYF

j_call: TRBJ2-1
d_call: -
clone_size: few
v_call: TRBV28
cdr3_nt: TGTGCCAGCAGGAAAGGGGCGGCTAGCTCCTACAATGAGCAGTTCTTC
cdr3_aa: CASRKGAASSYNEQFF

j_call: TRBJ2-3
d_call: TRBD1
clone_size: many
v_call: TRBV7-9
cdr3_nt: TGTGCCAGCAGCCGCCGGACAGGAGATACGCAGTATTTT
cdr3_aa: CASSRRTGDTQYF

j_call: TRBJ1-5
d_call: TRBD1
clone_size: many
v_call: TRBV12-3/TRBV12-4
cdr3_nt: TGTGCCAGCAGTAGGACAGGGAGGAGCAATCAGCCCCAGCATTTT
cdr3_aa: CASSRTGRSNQPQHF

j_call: TRBJ2-7
d_call: TRBD2
clone_size: many
v_call: TRBV5-1
cdr3_nt: TGCGCCAGCAGCTTGGGTTGGGGACAGTATAGCGGGAGCGACGAGCAGTACTTC
cdr3_aa: CASSLGWGQYSGSDEQYF

j_call: TRBJ2-3
d_call: -
clone_size: few
v_call: TRBV14
cdr3_nt: TGTGCCAGCAGCCAAGGACTTAGTGGTACGCAGTATTTT
cdr3_aa: CASSQGLSGTQYF

j_call: TRBJ2-3
d_call: -
clone_size: -
v_call: TRBV6-2/TRBV6-3
cdr3_nt: TGTGCCAGCAGTCCGTGTCCGGCCAGGAGGAGAGATACGCAGTATTTT
cdr3_aa: CASSPCPARRRDTQYF